This TCR beta chain is drawn from a study of blood T cell repertoires in COVID-19 (dated by TCRdb to 2020 to 2022). In terms of the full investigation: The collaborator samples originated in the United States, Italy and Spain and spanned the acute and convalescent phases of COVID-19. The prospective study material was composed of cDNA or gDNA derived from T cells, B-cell-depleted T cells, or PBMCs. The dataset comprised deeply sampled blood TCRbeta repertoires from subjects exposed to, actively infected with, or recovered from COVID-19. A freely available public database, intended as a resource for researchers studying the immune response to SARS-CoV-2, is where the repertoires were released. Samples were obtained from the ongoing ImmuneRACE study (first 160 participants) and from over 1,000 subjects provided by 6 global collaborators. Sample metadata almost always included a de-identified subject ID, COVID-19 status, age in years and sex. HLA class I and class II types, where available, came from metadata supplied by the sample provider rather than from assay-based typing. The investigation overall reported the following: The quantity of clinical and demographic metadata differed by source and by participant and was supplied without curation.

One collaborating source in Seattle enrolled patients while the patients were actively infected and followed the patients over time throughout the course of disease. Whole blood was collected in K2EDTA tubes by collaborating institutions according to the institutions' own protocols. For TCRbeta analysis, collaborators shipped samples in one of three forms: frozen whole blood, isolated PBMCs, or DNA extracted from either of those sample types. TCRbeta CDR3 regions were amplified from genomic DNA using the immunoSEQ Assay, a bias-controlled multiplex PCR. The original methods were these. The number of nucleated cells in each sample was estimated from the amplification of reference gene primers within the assay. Sequence reads were collapsed and filtered to measure the absolute abundance of every unique TCRbeta CDR3 rearrangement. For each sample, productive Simpson clonality was calculated as the square root of Simpson's diversity index over productive rearrangements. Sourced from immuneACCESS, this table was stored by TCRdb with only in-frame sequences that have V and J called. A share of the clones is absent; for the studies checked, an unresolved V gene accounts for under half, and the remainder has no known explanation. That table supplies the V and J calls and clone size; D and trimming were determined from the DNA. The sample table shows about 260,000 clones, and around 92% are seen once. The top ten clonotypes cover approximately 2.6% of the sample.

The CDR1 and CDR2 encoded by the germline V gene are SGDLS and YYNGEE. The CDR3 sequence holds 13 residues, the cysteine and phenylalanine included. The sequence is cut down to CDR3 DNA, 39 bases in frame from base 1. V is shortened by 0 bases, J by 2 bases, and the region joining them spans 4 bases. A remark on this clone: Its antigen remains unidentified. No much larger clone is present one base from it, and per-base qualities are unavailable.

Recombination joined TRBV9 with TRBJ2-3, with no confident D gene call. The TCR was taken from a person aged 18-29 years with COVID-19, enrolled during active disease. Specimen: peripheral blood. The nucleotides read TGTGCCAGCAGCGTAGACATCACAGATACGCAGTATTTT. Translated, this gives CASSVDITDTQYF.